This T cell receptor (beta chain) emerged from a study of blood T cell repertoires in COVID-19. Study-wide context: Each recovered donor of Cohort 3 presented with two negative PCRs, clearance, or symptom resolution.

Authors' analysis steps: By means of reference gene primer amplification, nucleated cell counts were estimated. Produced via immunoSEQ multiplex PCR; TCRdb's table is partial and in-frame only. V, J and clone size derive from that table, while D and trimming were established from the DNA sequence. This sample has more than 200,000 clones, with around nine tenths found just once. Germline V gives CDR1 MNHEY, CDR2 SMNVEV (reference sequence). There are 18 residues in the CDR3. Trimming took 3 bases from V and 5 from J, leaving 25 bases between them. Sequences were obtained from PBMCs or T cells enriched from blood (not recorded which). The chain carries TRBV27 and TRBJ1-2, with D possibly matching TRBD1 (6 bases). The receptor comes from a young man in a cohort exposed to, infected with or recovered from COVID-19 (not recorded which). CDR3 sequence: CASSFLPGHRTVVYGYTF. Written as DNA, the CDR3 is TGTGCCAGCAGTTTTCTACCGGGACACCGAACCGTCGTTTATGGCTACACCTTC.